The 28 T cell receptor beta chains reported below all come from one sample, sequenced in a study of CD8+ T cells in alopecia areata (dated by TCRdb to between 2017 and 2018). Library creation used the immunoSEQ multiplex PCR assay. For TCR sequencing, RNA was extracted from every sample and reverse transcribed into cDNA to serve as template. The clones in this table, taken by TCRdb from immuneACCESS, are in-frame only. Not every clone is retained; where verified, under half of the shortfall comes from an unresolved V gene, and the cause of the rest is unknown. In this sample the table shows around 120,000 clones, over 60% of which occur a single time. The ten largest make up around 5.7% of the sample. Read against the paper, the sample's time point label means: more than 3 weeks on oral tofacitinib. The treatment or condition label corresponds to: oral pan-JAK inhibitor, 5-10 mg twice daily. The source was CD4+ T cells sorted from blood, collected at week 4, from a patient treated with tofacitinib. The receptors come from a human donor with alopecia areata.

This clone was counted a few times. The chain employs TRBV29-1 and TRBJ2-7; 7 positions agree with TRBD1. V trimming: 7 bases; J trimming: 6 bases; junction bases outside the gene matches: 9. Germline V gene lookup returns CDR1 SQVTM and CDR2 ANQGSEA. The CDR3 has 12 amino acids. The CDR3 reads CSAGQARSEQYF. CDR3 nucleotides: TGCAGCGCAGGACAGGCGAGGAGCGAGCAGTACTTC.

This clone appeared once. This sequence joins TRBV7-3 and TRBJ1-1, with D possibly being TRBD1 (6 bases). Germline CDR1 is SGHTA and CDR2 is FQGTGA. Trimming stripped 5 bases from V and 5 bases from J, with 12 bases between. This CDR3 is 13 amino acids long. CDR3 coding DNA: TGTGCCAGCAGCAGACAGGTGTCGACTGAAGCTTTCTTT. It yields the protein CASSRQVSTEAFF.

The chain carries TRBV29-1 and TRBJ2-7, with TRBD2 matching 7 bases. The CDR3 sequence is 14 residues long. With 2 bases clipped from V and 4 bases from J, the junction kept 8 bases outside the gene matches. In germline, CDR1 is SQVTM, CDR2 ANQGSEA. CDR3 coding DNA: TGCAGCGTTGAACCCGGGACTACTCCTTACGAGCAGTACTTC. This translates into CSVEPGTTPYEQYF.

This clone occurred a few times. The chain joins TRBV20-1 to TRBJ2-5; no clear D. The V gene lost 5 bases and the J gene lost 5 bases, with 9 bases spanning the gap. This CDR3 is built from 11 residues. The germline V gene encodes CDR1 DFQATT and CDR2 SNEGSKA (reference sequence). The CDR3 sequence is CSAPDGETQYF. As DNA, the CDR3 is TGCAGTGCTCCCGATGGTGAGACCCAGTACTTC.

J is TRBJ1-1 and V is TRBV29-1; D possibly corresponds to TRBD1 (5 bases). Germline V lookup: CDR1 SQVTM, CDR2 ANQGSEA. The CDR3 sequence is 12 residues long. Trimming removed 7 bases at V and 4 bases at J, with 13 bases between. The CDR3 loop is CSGKGRGTEAFF. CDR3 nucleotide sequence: TGCAGCGGTAAGGGTAGGGGCACTGAAGCTTTCTTT.

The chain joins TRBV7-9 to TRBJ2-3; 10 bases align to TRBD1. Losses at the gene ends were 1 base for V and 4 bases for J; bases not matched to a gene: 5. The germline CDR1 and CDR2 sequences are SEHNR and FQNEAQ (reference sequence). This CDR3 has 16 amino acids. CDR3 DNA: TGTGCCAGCAGCTTAGGTGACAGGGGGCGATCAGATACGCAGTATTTT. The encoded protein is CASSLGDRGRSDTQYF.

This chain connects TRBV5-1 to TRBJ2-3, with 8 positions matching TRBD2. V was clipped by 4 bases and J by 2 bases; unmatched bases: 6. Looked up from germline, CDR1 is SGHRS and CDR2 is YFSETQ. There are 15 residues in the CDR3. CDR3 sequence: CASSRSGGHTDTQYF. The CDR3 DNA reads TGCGCCAGCAGCCGAAGCGGGGGACACACAGATACGCAGTATTTT. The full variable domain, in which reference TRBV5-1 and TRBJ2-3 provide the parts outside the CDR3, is KAGVTQTPRYLIKTRGQQVTLSCSPISGHRSVSWYQQTPGQGLQFLFEYFSETQRNKGNFPGRFSGRQFSNSRSEMNVSTLELGDSALYLCASSRSGGHTDTQYFGPGTRLTVL.

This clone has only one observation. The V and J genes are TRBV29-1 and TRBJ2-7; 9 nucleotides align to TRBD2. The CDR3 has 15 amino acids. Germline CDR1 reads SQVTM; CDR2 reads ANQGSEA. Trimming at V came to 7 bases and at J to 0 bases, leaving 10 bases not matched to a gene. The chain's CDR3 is CSATTGLAISYEQYF. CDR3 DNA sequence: TGCAGCGCTACGACTGGACTAGCGATCTCCTACGAGCAGTACTTC.

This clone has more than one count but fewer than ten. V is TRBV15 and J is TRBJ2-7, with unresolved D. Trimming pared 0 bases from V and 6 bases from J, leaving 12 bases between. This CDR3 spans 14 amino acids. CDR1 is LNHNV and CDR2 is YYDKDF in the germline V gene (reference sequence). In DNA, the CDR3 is TGTGCCACCAGCAGAGAGGATTTGACGATCGAGCAGTACTTC. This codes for CATSREDLTIEQYF.

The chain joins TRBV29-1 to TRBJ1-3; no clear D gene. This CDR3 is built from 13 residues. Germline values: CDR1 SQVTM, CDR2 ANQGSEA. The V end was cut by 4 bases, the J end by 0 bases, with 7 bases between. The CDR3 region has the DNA TGCAGCGTTGCTGTGATCTCTGGAAACACCATATATTTT. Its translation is CSVAVISGNTIYF.

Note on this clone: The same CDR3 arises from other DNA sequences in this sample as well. CDR3 sequence (DNA): TGTGCCAGCAGCTTAGAAGGGGGAACTGAAGCTTTCTTT. It is translated as CASSLEGGTEAFF. This sequence joins TRBV7-9 and TRBJ1-1; perhaps TRBD1 as D (6 bases). The V end lost 1 base, the J end lost 5 bases, and 8 bases lay between the germline ends. The germline CDR1 and CDR2 sequences are SEHNR and FQNEAQ (reference sequence). This CDR3 is built from 13 residues. The whole variable domain, filled in from reference TRBV7-9 and TRBJ1-1, reads DTGVSQNPRHKITKRGQNVTFRCDPISEHNRLYWYRQTLGQGPEFLTYFQNEAQLEKSRLLSDRFSAERPKGSFSTLEIQRTEQGDSAMYLCASSLEGGTEAFFGQGTRLTVV.

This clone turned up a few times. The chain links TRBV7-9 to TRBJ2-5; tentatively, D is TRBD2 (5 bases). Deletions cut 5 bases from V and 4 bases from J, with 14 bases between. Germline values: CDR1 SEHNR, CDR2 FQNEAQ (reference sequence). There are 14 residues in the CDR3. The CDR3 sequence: CASSQRWARETQYF. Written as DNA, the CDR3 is TGTGCCAGCAGCCAGCGGTGGGCGAGAGAGACCCAGTACTTC.

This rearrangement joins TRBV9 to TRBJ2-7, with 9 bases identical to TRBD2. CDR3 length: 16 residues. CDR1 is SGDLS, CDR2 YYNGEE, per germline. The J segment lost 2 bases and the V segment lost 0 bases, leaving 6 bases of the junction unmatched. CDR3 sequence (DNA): TGTGCCAGCAGCGTAGCCAGCGGGGGGAGCACCTACGAGCAGTACTTC. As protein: CASSVASGGSTYEQYF.

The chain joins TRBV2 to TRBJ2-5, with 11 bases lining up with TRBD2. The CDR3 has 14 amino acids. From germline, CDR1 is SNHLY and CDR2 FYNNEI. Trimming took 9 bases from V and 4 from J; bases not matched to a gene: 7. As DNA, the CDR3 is TGTGCCAGGACTAGCGGGGCCTCCCGAGAGACCCAGTACTTC. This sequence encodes CARTSGASRETQYF.

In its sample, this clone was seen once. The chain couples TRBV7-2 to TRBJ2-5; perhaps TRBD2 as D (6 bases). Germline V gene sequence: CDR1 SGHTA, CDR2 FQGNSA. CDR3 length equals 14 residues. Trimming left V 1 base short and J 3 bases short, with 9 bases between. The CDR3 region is CASSLGWGEETQYF. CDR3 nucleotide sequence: TGTGCCAGCAGCTTAGGTTGGGGGGAAGAGACCCAGTACTTC.

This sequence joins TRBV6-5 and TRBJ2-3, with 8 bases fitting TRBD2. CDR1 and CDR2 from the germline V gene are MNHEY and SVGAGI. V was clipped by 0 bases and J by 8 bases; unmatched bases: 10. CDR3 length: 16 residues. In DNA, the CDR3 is TGTGCCAGCAGTTACTCGAGTCTAGCGGGTGTTGGTACGCAGTATTTT. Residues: CASSYSSLAGVGTQYF.

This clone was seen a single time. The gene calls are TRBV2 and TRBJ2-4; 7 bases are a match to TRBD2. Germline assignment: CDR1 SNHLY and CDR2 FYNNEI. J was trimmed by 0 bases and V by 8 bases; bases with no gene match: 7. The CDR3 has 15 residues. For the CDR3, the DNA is TGTGCCAGCCAGCAAGCGGGGTTAGCCAAAAACATTCAGTACTTC. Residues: CASQQAGLAKNIQYF.

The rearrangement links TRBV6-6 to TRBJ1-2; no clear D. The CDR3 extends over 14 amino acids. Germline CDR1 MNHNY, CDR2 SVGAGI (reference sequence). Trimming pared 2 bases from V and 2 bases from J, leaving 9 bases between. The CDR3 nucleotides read TGTGCCAGCAGTTACCCTAGTAAAAACTATGGCTACACCTTC. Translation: CASSYPSKNYGYTF.

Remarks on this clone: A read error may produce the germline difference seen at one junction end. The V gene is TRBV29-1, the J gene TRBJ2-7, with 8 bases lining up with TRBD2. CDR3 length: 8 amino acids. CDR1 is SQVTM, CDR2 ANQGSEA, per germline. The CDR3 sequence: CSAEGTSF. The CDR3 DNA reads TGCAGCGCGGAAGGGACTAGCTTC.

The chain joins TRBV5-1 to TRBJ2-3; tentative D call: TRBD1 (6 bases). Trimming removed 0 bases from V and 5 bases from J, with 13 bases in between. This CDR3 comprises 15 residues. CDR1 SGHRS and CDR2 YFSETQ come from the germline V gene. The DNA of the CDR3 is TGCGCCAGCAGCTTGGAACGACAGGTTTTAGATACGCAGTATTTT. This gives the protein CASSLERQVLDTQYF.

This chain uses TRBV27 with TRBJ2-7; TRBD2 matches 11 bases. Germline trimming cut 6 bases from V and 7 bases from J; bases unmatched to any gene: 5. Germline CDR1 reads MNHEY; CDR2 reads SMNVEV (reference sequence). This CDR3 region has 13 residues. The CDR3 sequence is CASRLAGAREQYF. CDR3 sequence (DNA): TGTGCCAGCAGACTAGCGGGAGCTCGAGAGCAGTACTTC.

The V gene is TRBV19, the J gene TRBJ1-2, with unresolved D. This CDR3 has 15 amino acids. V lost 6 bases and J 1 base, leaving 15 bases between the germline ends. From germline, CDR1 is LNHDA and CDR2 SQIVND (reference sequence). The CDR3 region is CASSERQARNYGYTF. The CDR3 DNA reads TGTGCCAGTAGCGAGCGGCAGGCCCGTAACTATGGCTACACCTTC.

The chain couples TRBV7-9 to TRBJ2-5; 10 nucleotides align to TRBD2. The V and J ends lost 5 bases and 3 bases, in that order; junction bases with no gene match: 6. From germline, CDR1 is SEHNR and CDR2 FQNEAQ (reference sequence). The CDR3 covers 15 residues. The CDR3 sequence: CASSRGTSVEETQYF. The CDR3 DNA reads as TGTGCCAGCAGCAGGGGGACTAGCGTTGAAGAGACCCAGTACTTC.

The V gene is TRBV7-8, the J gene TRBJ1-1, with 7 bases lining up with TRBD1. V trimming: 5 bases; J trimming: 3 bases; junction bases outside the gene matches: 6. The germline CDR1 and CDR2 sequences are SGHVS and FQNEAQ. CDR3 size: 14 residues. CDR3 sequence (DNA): TGTGCCAGCAGCCACAGGGGTTCCGACACTGAAGCTTTCTTT. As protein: CASSHRGSDTEAFF.

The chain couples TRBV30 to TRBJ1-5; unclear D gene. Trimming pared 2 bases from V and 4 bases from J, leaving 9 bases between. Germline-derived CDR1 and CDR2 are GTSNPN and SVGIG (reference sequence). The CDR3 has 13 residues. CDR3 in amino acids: CAWSSRNNQPQHF. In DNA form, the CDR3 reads TGTGCCTGGAGTTCCAGGAATAATCAGCCCCAGCATTTT. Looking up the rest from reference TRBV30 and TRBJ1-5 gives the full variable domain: SQTIHQWPATLVQPVGSPLSLECTVEGTSNPNLYWYRQAAGRGLQLLFYSVGIGQISSEVPQNLSASRPQDRQFILSSKKLLLSDSGFYLCAWSSRNNQPQHFGDGTRLSIL.

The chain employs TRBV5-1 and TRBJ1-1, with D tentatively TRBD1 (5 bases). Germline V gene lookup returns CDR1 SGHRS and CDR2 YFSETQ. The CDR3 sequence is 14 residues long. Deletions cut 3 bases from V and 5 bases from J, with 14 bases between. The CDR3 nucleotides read TGCGCCAGCAGCTCGACAGCGAGTTGGACTGAAGCTTTCTTT. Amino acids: CASSSTASWTEAFF.

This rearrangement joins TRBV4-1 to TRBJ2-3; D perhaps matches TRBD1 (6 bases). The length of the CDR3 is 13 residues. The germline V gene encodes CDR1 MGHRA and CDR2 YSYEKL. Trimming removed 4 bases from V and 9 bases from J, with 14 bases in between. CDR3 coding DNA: TGCGCCAGCAGCCCCCAGGGGCCCGACACGCAGTATTTT. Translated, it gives CASSPQGPDTQYF.

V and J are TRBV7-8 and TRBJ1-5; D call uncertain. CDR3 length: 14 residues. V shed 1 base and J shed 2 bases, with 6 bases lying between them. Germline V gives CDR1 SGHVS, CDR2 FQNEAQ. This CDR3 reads CASSLVGGNQPQHF. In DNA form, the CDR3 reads TGTGCCAGCAGCTTAGTTGGGGGCAATCAGCCCCAGCATTTT. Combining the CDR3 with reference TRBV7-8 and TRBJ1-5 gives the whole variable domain GAGVSQSPRYKVAKRGQDVALRCDPISGHVSLFWYQQALGQGPEFLTYFQNEAQLDKSGLPSDRFFAERPEGSVSTLKIQRTQQEDSAVYLCASSLVGGNQPQHFGDGTRLSIL.